This entry lists 18 T cell receptor beta chains sequenced from one sample in a study of blood T cell repertoires in COVID-19. Some clones are missing from TCRdb's copy, which holds only in-frame ones; the method was immunoSEQ multiplex PCR. The sample gives under 300,000 clones, 85% to 90% of which show up once; under 2.5% is in the top ten. Sequenced sample: PBMCs or T cells enriched from blood (not recorded which). These receptors were taken from an older woman in a cohort exposed to, infected with or recovered from COVID-19 (not recorded which).

The chain combines TRBV19 with TRBJ1-2; a weak D match, TRBD1 (5 bases). From germline, CDR1 is LNHDA and CDR2 SQIVND (reference sequence). This CDR3 is built from 12 residues. V was clipped by 8 bases and J by 7 bases, with 14 bases between them. Here the CDR3 reads CASGGEYTGYTF. Here the CDR3 DNA reads TGTGCCAGTGGAGGGGAGTACACTGGCTACACCTTC.

The chain uses TRBV5-1 and TRBJ1-2; 9 bases map to TRBD1. Germline V gene data show CDR1 as SGHRS and CDR2 as YFSETQ. V trimming: 1 base; J trimming: 6 bases; junction bases outside the gene matches: 7. The CDR3 extends over 15 amino acids. CDR3 in amino acids: CASSLFTGGLDGYTF. The CDR3 nucleotides are TGCGCCAGCAGCTTGTTTACAGGGGGCTTAGATGGCTACACCTTC. Drawing the rest from reference TRBV5-1 and TRBJ1-2, the complete variable domain is KAGVTQTPRYLIKTRGQQVTLSCSPISGHRSVSWYQQTPGQGLQFLFEYFSETQRNKGNFPGRFSGRQFSNSRSEMNVSTLELGDSALYLCASSLFTGGLDGYTFGSGTRLTVV.

V gene TRBV30 combines with J gene TRBJ1-2; TRBD1 agrees at 9 bases. Germline assignment: CDR1 GTSNPN and CDR2 SVGIG (reference sequence). The CDR3 consists of 15 residues. The ends lost 0 bases at V and 0 bases at J; junction bases unmatched: 2. CDR3 bases: TGTGCCTGGAGTGTGGGACAGGGAGCTAACTATGGCTACACCTTC. Translation gives CAWSVGQGANYGYTF. Drawing the rest from reference TRBV30 and TRBJ1-2, the complete variable domain is SQTIHQWPATLVQPVGSPLSLECTVEGTSNPNLYWYRQAAGRGLQLLFYSVGIGQISSEVPQNLSASRPQDRQFILSSKKLLLSDSGFYLCAWSVGQGANYGYTFGSGTRLTVV.

The V gene is TRBV9, the J gene TRBJ2-7; D might be TRBD1 (5 bases). The CDR3 contains 13 residues. Germline loops: CDR1 SGDLS, CDR2 YYNGEE. Trimming shortened V by 5 bases and J by 2 bases, and 11 bases separated the two germline ends. CDR3 region: CASSPAGTYEQYF. The CDR3 DNA follows: TGTGCCAGCAGTCCCGCAGGGACCTACGAGCAGTACTTC. The full variable domain, with the rest looked up from reference TRBV9 and TRBJ2-7, is DSGVTQTPKHLITATGQRVTLRCSPRSGDLSVYWYQQSLDQGLQFLIQYYNGEERAKGNILERFSAQQFPDLHSELNLSSLELGDSALYFCASSPAGTYEQYFGPGTRLTVT.

The chain carries TRBV10-3 and TRBJ1-5, with 9 bases fitting TRBD1. Trimming at V came to 6 bases and at J to 1 base, leaving 4 bases not matched to a gene. CDR3 length: 15 residues. Germline CDR1 reads ENHRY; CDR2 reads SYGVKD. The CDR3, as DNA: TGTGCCATCAGGGACGGGACAGGGAGCAATCAGCCCCAGCATTTT. Protein sequence: CAIRDGTGSNQPQHF.

V and J are TRBV4-2 and TRBJ2-5; tentatively, D is TRBD1 (7 bases). Germline V gene lookup returns CDR1 LGHNA and CDR2 YNFKEQ. The V and J ends lost 0 bases and 2 bases respectively, with 10 bases between them. This CDR3 region has 15 residues. CDR3 sequence reads: CASSQDRGDQETQYF. Here the CDR3 DNA reads TGTGCCAGCAGCCAAGACAGGGGGGATCAAGAGACCCAGTACTTC.

The CDR3 coding sequence is TGTGCCAGTAGTCAACAGGGGTTCGGGGAGCTGTTTTTT. Its protein product is CASSQQGFGELFF. This chain uses TRBV19 with TRBJ2-2; 7 bases agree with TRBD1. The junction had 4 bases not matched to a gene; V was cut back by 5 bases and J by 7 bases. Germline loops: CDR1 LNHDA, CDR2 SQIVND (reference sequence). This CDR3 comprises 13 residues.

CDR3: CASSPNSPTGGDEKLFF. CDR3 bases: TGTGCCAGCTCACCAAATTCCCCTACAGGGGGCGATGAAAAACTGTTTTTT. The rearrangement links TRBV18 to TRBJ1-4; 9 bases agree with TRBD1. V was clipped by 2 bases and J by 6 bases; unmatched bases: 10. From germline, CDR1 is KGHSH and CDR2 LQKENI. The CDR3 totals 17 residues.

This clone has only one observation. The rearrangement uses TRBV29-1 and TRBJ2-5; TRBD1 matches 7 bases. CDR1 SQVTM and CDR2 ANQGSEA come from the germline V gene. V lost 0 bases to trimming and J lost 5 bases; unmatched junction nucleotides: 6. The CDR3 has 14 amino acids. For the CDR3, the DNA is TGCAGCGTTGAAGATCAGAGGGGGCGGGAGACCCAGTACTTC. This gives the protein CSVEDQRGRETQYF. The entire variable domain, with the rest obtained from reference TRBV29-1 and TRBJ2-5, is as follows: SAVISQKPSRDICQRGTSLTIQCQVDSQVTMMFWYRQQPGQSLTLIATANQGSEATYESGFVIDKFPISRPNLTFSTLTVSNMSPEDSSIYLCSVEDQRGRETQYFGPGTRLLVL.

This rearrangement joins TRBV13 to TRBJ1-5, with TRBD1 as a possible D gene (6 bases). V lost 8 bases and J lost 1, with 15 bases in between. The germline V gene encodes CDR1 PRHDT and CDR2 FYEKMQ (reference sequence). This CDR3 spans 15 amino acids. The CDR3 spells CASSMGARSNQPQHF. As DNA, the CDR3 is TGTGCCAGCTCTATGGGGGCAAGGAGCAATCAGCCCCAGCATTTT. Using reference TRBV13 and TRBJ1-5 for the parts outside the CDR3, the full variable domain is AAGVIQSPRHLIKEKRETATLKCYPIPRHDTVYWYQQGPGQDPQFLISFYEKMQSDKGSIPDRFSAQQFSDYHSELNMSSLELGDSALYFCASSMGARSNQPQHFGDGTRLSIL.

CDR3 residues: CASSEDGRVGNEQFF. CDR3 in DNA: TGTGCCAGCAGTGAAGACGGGAGGGTGGGCAATGAGCAGTTCTTC. V is TRBV6-1 and J is TRBJ2-1, with 8 bases lining up with TRBD2. CDR3 size: 15 residues. Germline CDR1 reads MNHNS; CDR2 reads SASEGT. The V and J ends lost 1 base and 6 bases, in that order; junction bases with no gene match: 5.

The chain recombines TRBV6-2 or TRBV6-3 with TRBJ2-3; 9 bases line up with TRBD2. Germline assignment: CDR1 MNHEY and CDR2 SVGEGT. The CDR3 is 19 amino acids. V lost 6 bases, J lost 0 bases, and 16 bases stayed unmatched. CDR3 amino acids: CASSSDSGSPFASTDTQYF. The CDR3 DNA reads as TGTGCCAGCAGCTCCGATAGCGGGAGCCCTTTTGCTAGCACAGATACGCAGTATTTT.

The CDR3 sequence is CASSPSLQGQAQYF. The CDR3 bases are TGCGCCAGCAGCCCGTCGTTGCAGGGCCAGGCGCAGTACTTC. The chain couples TRBV5-1 to TRBJ2-7; D perhaps matches TRBD1 (5 bases). The CDR3 totals 14 residues. V lost 4 bases to trimming and J lost 9 bases, with 20 bases between them. Germline CDR1 is SGHRS and CDR2 is YFSETQ. The variable domain in full, completed from reference TRBV5-1 and TRBJ2-7, reads KAGVTQTPRYLIKTRGQQVTLSCSPISGHRSVSWYQQTPGQGLQFLFEYFSETQRNKGNFPGRFSGRQFSNSRSEMNVSTLELGDSALYLCASSPSLQGQAQYFGPGTRLTVT.

This clone was counted only a few times. This chain joins TRBV5-1 and TRBJ2-2; 8 nucleotides match TRBD2. V trimming: 3 bases; J trimming: 6 bases; junction bases outside the gene matches: 13. Germline loops: CDR1 SGHRS, CDR2 YFSETQ. The CDR3 length is 17 residues. CDR3 sequence reads: CASSSRPGLVRSGELFF. The CDR3 region has the DNA TGCGCCAGCAGCTCGAGACCGGGACTAGTTCGATCCGGGGAGCTGTTTTTT.

This clone was recorded once. The rearrangement links TRBV28 to TRBJ1-2, with 7 bases identical to TRBD1. Trimming cost V 6 bases and J 4 bases; bases outside gene matches: 11. The length of the CDR3 is 15 residues. Germline V gene sequence: CDR1 MDHEN, CDR2 SYDVKM. DNA for the CDR3: TGTGCCAGCAGAACAACTACAGGGGCCCCCTATGGCTACACCTTC. This gives the protein CASRTTTGAPYGYTF.

The genes are TRBV9 and TRBJ1-4; TRBD1 aligns across 7 bases. From germline, CDR1 is SGDLS and CDR2 YYNGEE. V was clipped by 3 bases and J by 4 bases; unmatched bases: 9. CDR3 size: 16 residues. For the CDR3, the DNA is TGTGCCAGCAGCGCCCGACAGGGCCTGAGTAATGAAAAACTGTTTTTT. This encodes CASSARQGLSNEKLFF.

CDR3 in amino acids: CASSAWGDNTEAFF. Written as DNA, the CDR3 is TGTGCCAGTAGCGCTTGGGGGGACAACACTGAAGCTTTCTTT. The chain is built from TRBV19 and TRBJ1-1; TRBD1 might be the D (5 bases). The CDR3 totals 14 residues. Germline CDR1 reads LNHDA; CDR2 reads SQIVND (reference sequence). V dropped 6 bases and J dropped 2 bases, with 13 bases sitting between them.

The chain carries TRBV25-1 and TRBJ2-2; TRBD2 might be the D (5 bases). Trimming removed 4 bases from V and 3 bases from J, with 12 bases in between. The CDR3 has 15 residues. Germline CDR1 is MGHDK and CDR2 is SYGVNS. CDR3 DNA: TGTGCCAGCAGTGGATTAGCGTGGGACACCGGGGAGCTGTTTTTT. Its translation: CASSGLAWDTGELFF. Filled out from reference TRBV25-1 and TRBJ2-2, the complete variable domain reads EADIYQTPRYLVIGTGKKITLECSQTMGHDKMYWYQQDPGMELHLIHYSYGVNSTEKGDLSSESTVSRIRTEHFPLTLESARPSHTSQYLCASSGLAWDTGELFFGEGSRLTVL.